This T cell receptor beta chain was recorded in a study of blood T cell repertoires in COVID-19. The CDR3 is 13 residues long. Between the trimmed V and J ends, which lost 7 bases and 0 bases, there was a span of 7 bases. The germline CDR1 and CDR2 sequences are MNHNS and SASEGT. Measured with immunoSEQ multiplex PCR; TCRdb has only the in-frame clones, and not every one. The sample contains more than 150,000 clones, about 82% of which appear only once. Source material: peripheral blood. The sequence derives from a man in his fifties or sixties with active or convalescent COVID-19. The chain has TRBV6-1 and TRBJ2-1; D ambiguous. In DNA, the CDR3 is TGTGCCAGCACTTCTAGCTCCTACAATGAGCAGTTCTTC. Translated, it gives CASTSSSYNEQFF.